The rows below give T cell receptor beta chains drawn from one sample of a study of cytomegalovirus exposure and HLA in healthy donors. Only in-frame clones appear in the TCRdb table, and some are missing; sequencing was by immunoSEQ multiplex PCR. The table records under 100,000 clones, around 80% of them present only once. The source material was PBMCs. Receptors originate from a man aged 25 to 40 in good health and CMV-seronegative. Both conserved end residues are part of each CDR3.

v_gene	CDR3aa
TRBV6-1	CASSETRYSNQPQHF
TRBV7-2	CASSPQFGRGGREQYF
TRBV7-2	CASSQLRTGNQPQHF
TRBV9	CASSVGSVQETQYF
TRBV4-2	CASSHDREETQYF
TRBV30	CAWRLRWGYTF
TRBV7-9	CASSLAQRSTDTQYF
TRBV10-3	CAIAGSLEGKNIQYF
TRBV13	CASSQGHPGTQYF
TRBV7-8	CASSQGLGETQYF
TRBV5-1	CASSLQGWTQETQYF
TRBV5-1	CASRRGGQGRPSGGNEQFF
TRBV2	CASRNREAFF
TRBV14	CASSAQGRGYGYTF
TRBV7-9	CASSLPGPYEQYF
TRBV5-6	CASSHDRAGANVLTF
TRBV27	CASSFLAGGDTEAFF
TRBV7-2	CASSLAEGRPSYNSPLHF
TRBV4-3	CASSQEGSHTDTQYF
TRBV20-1	CSAPVHNEQFF
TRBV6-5	CASSYPGKGYTF
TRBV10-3	CAISPGQGYEQYF
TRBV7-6	CASSLMPDSSYNSPLHF
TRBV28	CASSRDRGSYEQYF
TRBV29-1	CSVRGRATDTQYF
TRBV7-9	CASSRPGLAGGPVHEQFF
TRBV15	CATSRVLGTANSCEQYF
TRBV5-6	CASRPDRSPNSPLHF
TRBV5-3	CARSPEGHMTGELFF
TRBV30	CAWSLTGGYPF
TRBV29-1	CSVEDLGSGRSAGELFF
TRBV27	CASSSFGQGVYEQYF
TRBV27	CASSLGRNEKLFF
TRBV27	CASSLRTGRLTEAFF
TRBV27	CASSLVSGGVRGQYF
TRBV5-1	CASHKNPGQGYSEQYF
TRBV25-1	CASRGDVGWEPLHF
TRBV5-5	CASSLVADHRGDGYTF
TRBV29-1	CSVSTGANQPQHF
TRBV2	CASSRSDYGYTF
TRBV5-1	CASSFRDRGLGNEKLFF
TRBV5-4	CASSGELAKNIQYF
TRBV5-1	CASRYQGDTEAFF
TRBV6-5	CASSYFPTGETQYF
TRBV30	CAWSALRGAFF
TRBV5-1	CASSWGQGNQPQHF
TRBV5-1	CASSLEASGGPTDTQYF
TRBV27	CASSPGTSGSDEQFF
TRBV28	CASSYDRGRAYEQYF
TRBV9	CASSVVAGSYGYTF
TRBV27	CASSSPGLASSGANVLTF
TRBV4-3	CASSQDRLAGLSYNEQFF
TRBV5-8	CASSRRVSNEKLFF
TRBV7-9	CASSRAASSEQFF
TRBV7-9	CASSFEDKNTQYF